This TCR beta chain was recovered during a study of shared clonotypes between healthy human individuals. Clones were read by immunoSEQ multiplex PCR, and TCRdb kept only the in-frame ones, dropping some. The table includes a few million clones, less than 95% detected once. Germline-derived CDR1 and CDR2 are LGHNA and YNFKEQ. The CDR3 length is 15 residues. The V gene lost 4 bases and the J gene lost 6 bases, with 16 bases spanning the gap. The chain carries TRBV4-2 and TRBJ2-1; weak D call: TRBD2 (6 bases). The sample comprised naive CD4+ T cells from PBMCs. Subset: CD45RA+ positively selected. This sequence was found in a man aged 18 to 30 in good health. Some clones in this sample may be carry-over from other donors' samples. The CDR3 bases are TGTGCCAGCAGCCCCCGGGAGCAATACGGCAATGAGCAGTTCTTC. The encoded protein is CASSPREQYGNEQFF.